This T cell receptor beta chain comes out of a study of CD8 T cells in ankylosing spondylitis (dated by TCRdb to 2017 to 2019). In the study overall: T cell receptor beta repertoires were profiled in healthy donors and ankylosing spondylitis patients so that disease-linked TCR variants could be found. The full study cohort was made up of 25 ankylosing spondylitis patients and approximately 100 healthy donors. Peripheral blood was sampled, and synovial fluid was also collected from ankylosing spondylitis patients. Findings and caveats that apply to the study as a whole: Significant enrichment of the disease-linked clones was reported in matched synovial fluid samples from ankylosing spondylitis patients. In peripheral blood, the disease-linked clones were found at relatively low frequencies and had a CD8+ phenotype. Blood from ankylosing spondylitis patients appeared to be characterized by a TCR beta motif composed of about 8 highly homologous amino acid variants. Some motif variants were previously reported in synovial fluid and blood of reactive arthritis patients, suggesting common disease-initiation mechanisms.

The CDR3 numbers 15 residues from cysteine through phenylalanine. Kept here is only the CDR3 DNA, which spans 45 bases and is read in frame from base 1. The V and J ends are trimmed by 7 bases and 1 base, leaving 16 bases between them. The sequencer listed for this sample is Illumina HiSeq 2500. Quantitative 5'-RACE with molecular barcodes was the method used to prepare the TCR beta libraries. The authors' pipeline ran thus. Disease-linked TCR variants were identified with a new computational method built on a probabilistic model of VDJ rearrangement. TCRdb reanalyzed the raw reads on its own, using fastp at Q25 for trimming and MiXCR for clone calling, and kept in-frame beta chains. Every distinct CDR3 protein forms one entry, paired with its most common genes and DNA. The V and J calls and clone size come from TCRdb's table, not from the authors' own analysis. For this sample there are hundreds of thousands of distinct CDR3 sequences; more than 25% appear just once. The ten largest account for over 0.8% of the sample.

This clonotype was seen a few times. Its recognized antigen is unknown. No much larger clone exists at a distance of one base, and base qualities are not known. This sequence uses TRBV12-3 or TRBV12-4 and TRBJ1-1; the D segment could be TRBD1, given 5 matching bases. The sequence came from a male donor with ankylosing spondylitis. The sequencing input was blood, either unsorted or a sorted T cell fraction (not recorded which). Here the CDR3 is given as CASTSSARENTEAFF. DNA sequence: TGTGCCAGCACCTCGTCGGCCAGGGAGAACACTGAAGCTTTCTTT.